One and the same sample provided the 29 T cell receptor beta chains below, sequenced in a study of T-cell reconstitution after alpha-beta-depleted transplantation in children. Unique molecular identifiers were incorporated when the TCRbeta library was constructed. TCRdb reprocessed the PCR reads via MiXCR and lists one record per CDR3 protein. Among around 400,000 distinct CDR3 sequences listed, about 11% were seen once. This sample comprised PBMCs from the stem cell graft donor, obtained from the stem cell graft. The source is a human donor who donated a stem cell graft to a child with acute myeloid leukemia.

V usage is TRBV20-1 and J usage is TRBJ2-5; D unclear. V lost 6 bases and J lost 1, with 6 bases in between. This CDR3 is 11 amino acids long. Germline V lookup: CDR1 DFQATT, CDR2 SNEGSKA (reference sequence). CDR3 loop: CSAPSQETQYF. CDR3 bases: TGCAGTGCCCCCTCCCAAGAGACCCAGTACTTC.

CDR3 sequence (DNA): TGCGCCAGCTGCCTAGCGGGGGGAGATACGCAGTATTTT. As protein: CASCLAGGDTQYF. V is TRBV5-1 and J is TRBJ2-3, with 11 bases that match TRBD2. This CDR3 is built from 13 residues. Germline lookup yields CDR1 SGHRS and CDR2 YFSETQ. V dropped 7 bases and J dropped 5; count of bases not matched to a gene: 3.

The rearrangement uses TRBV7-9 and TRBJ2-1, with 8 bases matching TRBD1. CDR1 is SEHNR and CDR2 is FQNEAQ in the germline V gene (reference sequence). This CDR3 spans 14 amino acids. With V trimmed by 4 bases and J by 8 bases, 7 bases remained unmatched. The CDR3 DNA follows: TGTGCCAGCAGCTGGACAGGGTTGAGCGATGAGCAGTTCTTC. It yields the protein CASSWTGLSDEQFF.

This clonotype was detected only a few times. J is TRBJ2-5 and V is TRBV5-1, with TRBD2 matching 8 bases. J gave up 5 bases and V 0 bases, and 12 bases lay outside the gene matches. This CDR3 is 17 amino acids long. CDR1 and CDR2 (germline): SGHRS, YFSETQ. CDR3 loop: CASSLVEREMFGETQYF. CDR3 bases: TGCGCCAGCAGCTTGGTCGAGCGGGAGATGTTTGGGGAGACCCAGTACTTC.

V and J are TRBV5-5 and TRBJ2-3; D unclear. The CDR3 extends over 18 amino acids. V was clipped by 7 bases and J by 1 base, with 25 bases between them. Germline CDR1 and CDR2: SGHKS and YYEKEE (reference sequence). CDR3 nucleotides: TGTGCCAGCCGTTTACACTTTAAATTTGGGTTGGGCACAGATACGCAGTATTTT. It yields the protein CASRLHFKFGLGTDTQYF.

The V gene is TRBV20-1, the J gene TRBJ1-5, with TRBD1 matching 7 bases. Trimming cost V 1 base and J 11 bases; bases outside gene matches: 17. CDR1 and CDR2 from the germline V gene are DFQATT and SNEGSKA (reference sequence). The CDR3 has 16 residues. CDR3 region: CSARVPGAGGLMAQHF. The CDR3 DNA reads TGCAGTGCTAGAGTTCCTGGGGCAGGGGGGCTGATGGCCCAGCATTTT.

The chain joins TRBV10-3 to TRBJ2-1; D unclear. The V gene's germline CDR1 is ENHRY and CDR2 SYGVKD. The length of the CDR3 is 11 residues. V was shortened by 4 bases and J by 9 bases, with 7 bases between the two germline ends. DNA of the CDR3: TGTGCCATCAGTGGCGACGGTGAGCAGTTCTTC. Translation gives CAISGDGEQFF.

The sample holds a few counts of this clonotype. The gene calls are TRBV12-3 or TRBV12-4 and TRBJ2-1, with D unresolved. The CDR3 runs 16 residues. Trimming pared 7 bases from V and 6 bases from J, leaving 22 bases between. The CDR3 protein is CASTLVAQWVFNEQFF. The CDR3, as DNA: TGTGCCAGCACCTTGGTGGCACAGTGGGTTTTCAATGAGCAGTTCTTC.

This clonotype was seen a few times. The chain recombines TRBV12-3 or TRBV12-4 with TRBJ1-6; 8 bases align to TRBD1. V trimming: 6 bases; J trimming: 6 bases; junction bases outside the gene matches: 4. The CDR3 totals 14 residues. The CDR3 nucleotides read TGTGCCAGCAGGAACAGGGGGGGTAATTCACCCCTCCACTTT. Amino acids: CASRNRGGNSPLHF.

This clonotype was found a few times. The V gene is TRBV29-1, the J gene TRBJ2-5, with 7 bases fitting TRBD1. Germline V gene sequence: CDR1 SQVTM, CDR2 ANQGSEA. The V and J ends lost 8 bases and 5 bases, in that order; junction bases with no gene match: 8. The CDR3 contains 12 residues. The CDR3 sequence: CSHQGVRETQYF. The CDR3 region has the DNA TGCAGCCATCAGGGGGTCCGGGAGACCCAGTACTTC.

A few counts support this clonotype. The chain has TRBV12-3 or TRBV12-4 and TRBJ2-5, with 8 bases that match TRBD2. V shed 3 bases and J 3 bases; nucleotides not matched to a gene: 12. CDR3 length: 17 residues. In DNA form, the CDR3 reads TGTGCCAGCAGTTTTATGGCGGGGGGCACAAAAAAAGAGACCCAGTACTTC. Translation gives CASSFMAGGTKKETQYF.

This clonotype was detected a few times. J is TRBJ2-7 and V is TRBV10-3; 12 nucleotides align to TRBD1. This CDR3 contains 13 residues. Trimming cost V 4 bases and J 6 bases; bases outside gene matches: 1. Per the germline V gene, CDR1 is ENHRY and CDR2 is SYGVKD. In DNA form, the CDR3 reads TGTGCCATCAGTGGGGACAGGGGGCTCGAGCAGTACGTC. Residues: CAISGDRGLEQYV.

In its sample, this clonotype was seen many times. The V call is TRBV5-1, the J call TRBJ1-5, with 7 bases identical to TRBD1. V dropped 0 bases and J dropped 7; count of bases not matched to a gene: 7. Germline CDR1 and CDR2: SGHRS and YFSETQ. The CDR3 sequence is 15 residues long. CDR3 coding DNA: TGCGCCAGCAGCTTGGAGGGGGCGCTGGGGCAGCCCCAGCATTTT. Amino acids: CASSLEGALGQPQHF. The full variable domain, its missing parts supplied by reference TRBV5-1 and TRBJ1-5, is KAGVTQTPRYLIKTRGQQVTLSCSPISGHRSVSWYQQTPGQGLQFLFEYFSETQRNKGNFPGRFSGRQFSNSRSEMNVSTLELGDSALYLCASSLEGALGQPQHFGDGTRLSIL.

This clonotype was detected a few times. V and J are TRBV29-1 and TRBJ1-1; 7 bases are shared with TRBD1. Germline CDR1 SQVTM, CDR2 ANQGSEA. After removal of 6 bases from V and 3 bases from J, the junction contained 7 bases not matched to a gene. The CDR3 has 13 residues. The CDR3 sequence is CSVRPQGDTEAFF. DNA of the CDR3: TGCAGCGTGCGACCCCAGGGGGACACTGAAGCTTTCTTT.

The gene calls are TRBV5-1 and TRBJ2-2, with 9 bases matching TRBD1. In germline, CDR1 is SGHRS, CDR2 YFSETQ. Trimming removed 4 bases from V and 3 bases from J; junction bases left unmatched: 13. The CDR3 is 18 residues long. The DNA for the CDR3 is TGCGCCAGCAGCCTGATGGCATTAGGACAGGGGTACACCGGGGAGCTGTTTTTT. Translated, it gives CASSLMALGQGYTGELFF.

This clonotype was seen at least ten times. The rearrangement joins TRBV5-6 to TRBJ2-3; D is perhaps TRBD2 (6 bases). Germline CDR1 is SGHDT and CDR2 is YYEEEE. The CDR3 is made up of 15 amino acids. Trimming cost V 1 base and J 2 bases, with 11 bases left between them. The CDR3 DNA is TGTGCCAGCAGCTTGCGGCGGGGTAACACAGATACGCAGTATTTT. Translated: CASSLRRGNTDTQYF.

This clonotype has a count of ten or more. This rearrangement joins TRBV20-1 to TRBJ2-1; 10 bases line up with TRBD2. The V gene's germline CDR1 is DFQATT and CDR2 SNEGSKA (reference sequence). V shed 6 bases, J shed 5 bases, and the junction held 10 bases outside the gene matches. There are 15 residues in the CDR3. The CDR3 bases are TGCAGTGCGCGGGCCGGGACTAGCGTAAACAATGAGCAGTTCTTC. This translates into CSARAGTSVNNEQFF.

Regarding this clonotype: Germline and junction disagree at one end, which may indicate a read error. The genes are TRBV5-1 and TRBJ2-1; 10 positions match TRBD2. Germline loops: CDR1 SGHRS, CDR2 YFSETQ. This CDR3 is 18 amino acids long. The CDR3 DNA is TGCGTCAGCAGCTTGGTACCTAGCGGGGGTGAGACCTACAATGAGCAGTTCTTC. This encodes CVSSLVPSGGETYNEQFF.

CDR3 sequence reads: CASSLEVGQGEAFF. The CDR3 bases are TGTGCCAGCAGCTTAGAGGTAGGACAGGGCGAAGCTTTCTTT. J is TRBJ1-1 and V is TRBV7-6; 8 bases align to TRBD1. The CDR3 is 14 amino acids. Germline CDR1 and CDR2: SGHVS and FNYEAQ. V lost 1 base, J lost 8 bases, and 6 bases stayed unmatched.

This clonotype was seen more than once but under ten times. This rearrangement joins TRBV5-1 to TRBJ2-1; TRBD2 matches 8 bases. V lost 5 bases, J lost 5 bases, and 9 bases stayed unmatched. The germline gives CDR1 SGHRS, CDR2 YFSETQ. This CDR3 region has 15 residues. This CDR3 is CASRPGTSNHNEQFF. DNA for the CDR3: TGCGCCAGCAGACCCGGGACTAGTAACCACAATGAGCAGTTCTTC.

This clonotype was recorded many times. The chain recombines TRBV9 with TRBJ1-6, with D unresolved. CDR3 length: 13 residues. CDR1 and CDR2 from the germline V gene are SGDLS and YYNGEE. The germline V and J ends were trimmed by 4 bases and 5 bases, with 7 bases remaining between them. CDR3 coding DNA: TGTGCCAGCAGCCCGCGCGATAATTCACCCCTCCACTTT. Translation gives CASSPRDNSPLHF.

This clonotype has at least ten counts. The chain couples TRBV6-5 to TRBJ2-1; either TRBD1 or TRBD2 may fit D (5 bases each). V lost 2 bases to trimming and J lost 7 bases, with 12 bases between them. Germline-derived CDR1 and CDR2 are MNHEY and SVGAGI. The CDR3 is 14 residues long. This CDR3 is CASSYPGEGNEQFF. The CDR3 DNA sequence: TGTGCCAGCAGTTACCCCGGCGAGGGGAATGAGCAGTTCTTC.

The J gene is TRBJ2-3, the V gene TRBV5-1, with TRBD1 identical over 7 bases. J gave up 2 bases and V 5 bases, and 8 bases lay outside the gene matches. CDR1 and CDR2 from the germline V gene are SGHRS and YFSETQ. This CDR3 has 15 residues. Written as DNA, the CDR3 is TGCGCCAGCAGATCGGGACAGAGAAACACAGATACGCAGTATTTT. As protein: CASRSGQRNTDTQYF.

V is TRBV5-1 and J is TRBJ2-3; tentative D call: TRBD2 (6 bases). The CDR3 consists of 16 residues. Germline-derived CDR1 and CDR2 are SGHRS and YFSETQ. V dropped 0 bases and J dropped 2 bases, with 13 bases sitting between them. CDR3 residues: CASSLGTGGNTDTQYF. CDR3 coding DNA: TGCGCCAGCAGCTTGGGAACCGGGGGAAACACAGATACGCAGTATTTT.

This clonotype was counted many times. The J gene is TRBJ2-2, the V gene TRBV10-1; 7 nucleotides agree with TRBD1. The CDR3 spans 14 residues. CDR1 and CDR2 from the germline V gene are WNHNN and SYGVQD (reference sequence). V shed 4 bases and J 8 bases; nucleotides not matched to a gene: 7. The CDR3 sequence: CASSGDSEIGELFF. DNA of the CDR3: TGCGCCAGCAGTGGGGACAGCGAGATAGGGGAGCTGTTTTTT.

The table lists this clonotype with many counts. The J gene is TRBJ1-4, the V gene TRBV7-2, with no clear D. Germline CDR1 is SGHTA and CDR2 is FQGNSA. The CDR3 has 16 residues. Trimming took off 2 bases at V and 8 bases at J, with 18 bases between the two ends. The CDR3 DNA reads TGTGCCAGCAGCTTATTGGGAGGGCTTAAAGGGGAAAAACTGTTTTTT. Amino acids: CASSLLGGLKGEKLFF.

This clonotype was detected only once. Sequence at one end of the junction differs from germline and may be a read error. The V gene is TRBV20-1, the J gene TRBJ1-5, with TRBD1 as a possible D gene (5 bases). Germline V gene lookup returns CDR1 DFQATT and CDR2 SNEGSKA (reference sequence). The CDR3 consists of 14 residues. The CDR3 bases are TGCAGTGCTAGAGATCGACAGCCCAATCAGCCCCAGCATTTC. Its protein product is CSARDRQPNQPQHF.

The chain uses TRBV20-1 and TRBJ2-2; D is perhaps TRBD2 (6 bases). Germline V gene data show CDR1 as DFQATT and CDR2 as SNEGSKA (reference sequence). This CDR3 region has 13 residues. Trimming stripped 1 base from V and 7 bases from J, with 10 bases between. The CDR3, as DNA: TGCAGTGCTAGAGCTGCCGGGGGCGGGGAGCTGTTTTTT. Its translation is CSARAAGGGELFF.

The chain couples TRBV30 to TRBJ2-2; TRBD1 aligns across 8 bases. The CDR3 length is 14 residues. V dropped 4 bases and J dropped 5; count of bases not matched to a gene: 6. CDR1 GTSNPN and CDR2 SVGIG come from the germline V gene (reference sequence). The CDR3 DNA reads TGTGCCTGGACCGGACAGGGAACAACCGGGGAGCTGTTTTTT. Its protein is CAWTGQGTTGELFF. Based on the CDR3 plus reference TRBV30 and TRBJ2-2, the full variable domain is SQTIHQWPATLVQPVGSPLSLECTVEGTSNPNLYWYRQAAGRGLQLLFYSVGIGQISSEVPQNLSASRPQDRQFILSSKKLLLSDSGFYLCAWTGQGTTGELFFGEGSRLTVL.